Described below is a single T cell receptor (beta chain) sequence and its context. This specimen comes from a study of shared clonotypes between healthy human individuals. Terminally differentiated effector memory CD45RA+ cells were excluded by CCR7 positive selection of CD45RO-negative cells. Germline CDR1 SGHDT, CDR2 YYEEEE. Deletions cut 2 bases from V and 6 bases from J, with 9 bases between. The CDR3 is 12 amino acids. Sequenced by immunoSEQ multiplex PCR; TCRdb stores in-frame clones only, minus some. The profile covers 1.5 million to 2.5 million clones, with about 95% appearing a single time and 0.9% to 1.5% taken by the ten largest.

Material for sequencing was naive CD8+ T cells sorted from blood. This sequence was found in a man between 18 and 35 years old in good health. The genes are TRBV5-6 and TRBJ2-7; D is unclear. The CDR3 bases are TGTGCCAGCAGCTTCGCATCGACCGAGCAGTACTTC. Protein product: CASSFASTEQYF.